This TCR beta chain was sequenced in a study of cytomegalovirus exposure and HLA in healthy donors. About the research overall: The Caucasian-associated ancestry cluster held 65% to 85% of some 420 genotyped donors.

V lost 2 bases to trimming and J lost 3 bases, with 7 bases between them. This CDR3 comprises 14 residues. Germline V CDR1 and CDR2: ENHRY, SYGVKD. Comment on this clone: What it binds is unknown.

Primers for the PCR totalled 60 Vbeta and 13 Jbeta. Using immunoSEQ multiplex PCR, the repertoire was profiled, and TCRdb retains in-frame clones only, with some absent. The data show about 150,000 clones, 65% to 80% seen once. Study-wide points: Near-uniform donor sequencing depth was presumed by presence/absence analyses.

This receptor was taken from a woman aged 40 to 49 in good health and CMV-seronegative. V usage is TRBV10-3 and J usage is TRBJ2-2; perhaps TRBD2 as D (5 bases). Material: PBMCs. The CDR3 DNA reads as TGTGCCATCAGTGAGGCGCGGGACACCGGGGAGCTGTTTTTT. Its translation is CAISEARDTGELFF.